This T cell receptor (beta chain) originates from a study of CD8 T cells in ankylosing spondylitis. CDR1 is KGHSH, CDR2 LQKENI, per germline. The V gene end was trimmed by 1 base and the J gene end by 5 bases; junction bases not matched to a gene: 13. The CDR3 consists of 17 residues. TCRdb reprocessed the 5' RACE reads via MiXCR and lists one record per CDR3 protein. The profile covers 250,000 to 350,000 distinct CDR3 sequences, with under 25% appearing a single time and 3% to 4% taken by the ten largest. The sample holds a few counts of this clonotype. This receptor was obtained from a female donor with ankylosing spondylitis or in good health (not recorded which). The source material was blood, either unsorted or a sorted T cell fraction (not recorded which). V and J are TRBV18 and TRBJ2-7; TRBD2 aligns across 8 bases. The CDR3 nucleotides read TGTGCCAGCTCACCACGGGGGTCAAGCGGGAGTAGCCACGAGCAGTACTTC. It is translated as CASSPRGSSGSSHEQYF. Supplemented by reference TRBV18 and TRBJ2-7, the full variable domain reads NAGVMQNPRHLVRRRGQEARLRCSPMKGHSHVYWYRQLPEEGLKFMVYLQKENIIDESGMPKERFSAEFPKEGPSILRIQQVVRGDSAAYFCASSPRGSSGSSHEQYFGPGTRLTVT.